This record covers a single T cell receptor (beta chain). Its antigen is as yet unknown. The data were taken from a study of CD8 T cells in ankylosing spondylitis. Libraries of TCR beta came from quantitative 5'-RACE with molecular barcodes. TCRdb called the 5' RACE reads again in MiXCR, with one record for every CDR3 protein. The data hold fewer than 400,000 distinct CDR3 sequences, with under 8.5% observed a single time. CDR3 size: 11 residues. The germline CDR1 and CDR2 sequences are GTSNPN and SVGIG (reference sequence). Between the trimmed V and J ends, which lost 2 bases and 8 bases, there was a span of 7 bases. Study observations and caveats: Significantly higher representation of disease-linked clones was reported for matched ankylosing spondylitis synovial fluid. There was a TCR beta motif, made of 7 to 9 highly homologous variants, that appeared characteristic of ankylosing spondylitis blood. In the blood and synovial fluid of reactive arthritis, some motif variants had been previously reported.

This clonotype was sampled from a male donor with ankylosing spondylitis. What was sequenced was blood, either unsorted or a sorted T cell fraction (not recorded which). This rearrangement joins TRBV30 to TRBJ2-1; D possibly corresponds to TRBD2 (5 bases). The CDR3 DNA is TGTGCCTGGAGTTGGCGGGATGAGCAGTTCTTC. As protein: CAWSWRDEQFF.